Listed below are T cell receptor beta chains from one sample, sequenced in a study of human CD8 memory T cell subsets. Reprocessing the 5' RACE reads, TCRdb reports a single entry for every CDR3 protein and omits DNA. The sample has 15,000 to 20,000 distinct CDR3 sequences. The sample comprised CD8+ T cells from PBMCs. Receptors originate from a human donor in good health. The CDR3 runs from the conserved cysteine through the conserved F or W. The order of the fields is clone size, CDR3 length, V gene, J gene, CDR3 protein. Clone size is not always given. Where it is, it says once, few, many or a class for expanded clones.

>-|16|TRBV7-2|TRBJ2-7
CASSLGMTVAGDEQYF
>-|13|TRBV6-6|TRBJ1-6
CASSSVSVGPLHF
>medium-sized|15|TRBV7-9|TRBJ1-5
CASSSGTGNNQPQHF
>medium-sized|15|TRBV7-8|TRBJ2-1
CASSLPAGSHNEQFF
>-|12|TRBV29-1|TRBJ2-1
CSVEFVDNEQFF
>-|13|TRBV19|TRBJ1-1
CASSILSGVEAFF
>-|15|TRBV6-5|TRBJ2-5
CASSYSSTNQETQYF
>-|14|TRBV20-1|TRBJ2-7
CSARAGLGSYEQYF
>-|16|TRBV4-1|TRBJ2-1
CASSQEIGLPGNEQFF
>-|15|TRBV7-9|TRBJ2-5
CASSSRRRDQETQYF
>-|14|TRBV20-1|TRBJ2-7
CSARVAGASYEQYF
>-|17|TRBV4-3|TRBJ1-1
CASSQDFKHGQGTEAFF
>medium-sized|16|TRBV28|TRBJ2-1
CASTKLGTGGYNEQFF
>-|15|TRBV7-2|TRBJ2-7
CASSLGTGGLGEQYF